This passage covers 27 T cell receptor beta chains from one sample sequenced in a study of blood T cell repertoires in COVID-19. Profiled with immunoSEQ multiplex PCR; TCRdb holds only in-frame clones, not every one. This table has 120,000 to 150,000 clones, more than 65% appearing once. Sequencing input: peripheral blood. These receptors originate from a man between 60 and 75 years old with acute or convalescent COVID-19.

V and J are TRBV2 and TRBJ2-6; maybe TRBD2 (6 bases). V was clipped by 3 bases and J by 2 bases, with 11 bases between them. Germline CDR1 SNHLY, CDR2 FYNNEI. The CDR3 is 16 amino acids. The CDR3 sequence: CASSEGGFAGANVLTF. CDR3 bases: TGTGCCAGCAGTGAGGGGGGTTTTGCTGGGGCCAACGTCCTGACTTTC. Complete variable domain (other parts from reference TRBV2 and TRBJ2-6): EPEVTQTPSHQVTQMGQEVILRCVPISNHLYFYWYRQILGQKVEFLVSFYNNEISEKSEIFDDQFSVERPDGSNFTLKIRSTKLEDSAMYFCASSEGGFAGANVLTFGAGSRLTVL.

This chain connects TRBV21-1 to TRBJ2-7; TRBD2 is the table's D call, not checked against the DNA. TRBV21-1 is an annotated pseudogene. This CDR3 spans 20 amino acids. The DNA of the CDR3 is TGTGCCAGCAGCAAAGGGGACTCAACGGGGTCATCCGGGGGAAACTACGAGCAGTACTTC. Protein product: CASSKGDSTGSSGGNYEQYF.

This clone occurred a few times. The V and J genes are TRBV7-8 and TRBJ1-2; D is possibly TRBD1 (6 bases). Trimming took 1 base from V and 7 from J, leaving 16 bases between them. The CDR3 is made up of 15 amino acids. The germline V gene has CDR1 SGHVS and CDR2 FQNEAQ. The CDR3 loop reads CASSLEEGGPLGYTF. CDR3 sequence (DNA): TGTGCCAGCAGCTTAGAGGAGGGGGGGCCGCTTGGCTACACCTTC.

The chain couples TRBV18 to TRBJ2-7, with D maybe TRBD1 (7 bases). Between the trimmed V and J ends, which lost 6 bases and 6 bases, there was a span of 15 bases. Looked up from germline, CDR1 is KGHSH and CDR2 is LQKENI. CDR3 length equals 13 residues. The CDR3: CASSRDSRREQYF. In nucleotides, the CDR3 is TGTGCCAGCTCGCGGGACAGTAGGCGCGAGCAGTACTTC. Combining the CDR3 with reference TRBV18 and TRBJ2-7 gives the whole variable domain NAGVMQNPRHLVRRRGQEARLRCSPMKGHSHVYWYRQLPEEGLKFMVYLQKENIIDESGMPKERFSAEFPKEGPSILRIQQVVRGDSAAYFCASSRDSRREQYFGPGTRLTVT.

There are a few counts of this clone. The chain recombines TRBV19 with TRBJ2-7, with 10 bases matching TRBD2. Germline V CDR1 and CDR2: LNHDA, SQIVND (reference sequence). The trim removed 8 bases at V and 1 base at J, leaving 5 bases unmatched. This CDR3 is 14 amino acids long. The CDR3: CASSSGRGSYEQYF. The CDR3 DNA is TGTGCCAGTTCGAGCGGGAGGGGTTCCTACGAGCAGTACTTC.

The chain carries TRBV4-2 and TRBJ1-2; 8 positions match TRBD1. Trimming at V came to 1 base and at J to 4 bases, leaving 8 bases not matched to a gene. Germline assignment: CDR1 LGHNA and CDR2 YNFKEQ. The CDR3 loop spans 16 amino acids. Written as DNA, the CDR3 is TGTGCCAGCAGCCAAGGGGACAGGAATTTGATCTATGGCTACACCTTC. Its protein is CASSQGDRNLIYGYTF.

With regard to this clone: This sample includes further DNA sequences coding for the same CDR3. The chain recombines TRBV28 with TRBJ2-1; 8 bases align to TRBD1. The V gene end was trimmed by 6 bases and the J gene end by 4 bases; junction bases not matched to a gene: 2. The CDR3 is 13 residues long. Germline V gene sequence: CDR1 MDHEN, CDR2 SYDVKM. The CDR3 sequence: CASRRQGYNEQFF. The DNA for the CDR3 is TGTGCCAGCAGGAGACAGGGGTACAATGAGCAGTTCTTC.

CDR3 region: CASSSPSGVGNEQFF. The CDR3 DNA sequence: TGTGCCAGCAGTTCCCCTAGCGGGGTAGGTAATGAGCAGTTCTTC. This chain links TRBV28 with TRBJ2-1; 9 positions agree with TRBD2. This CDR3 region has 15 residues. Trimming took 4 bases from V and 7 from J; bases not matched to a gene: 8. Germline V gene data show CDR1 as MDHEN and CDR2 as SYDVKM.

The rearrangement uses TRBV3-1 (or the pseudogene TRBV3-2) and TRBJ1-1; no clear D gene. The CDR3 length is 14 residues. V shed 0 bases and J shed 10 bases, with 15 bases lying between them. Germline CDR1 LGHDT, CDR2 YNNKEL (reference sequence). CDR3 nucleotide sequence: TGTGCCAGCAGCCAAGAAGGAGGCGGCCTGATAGCTTTCTTT. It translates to CASSQEGGGLIAFF.

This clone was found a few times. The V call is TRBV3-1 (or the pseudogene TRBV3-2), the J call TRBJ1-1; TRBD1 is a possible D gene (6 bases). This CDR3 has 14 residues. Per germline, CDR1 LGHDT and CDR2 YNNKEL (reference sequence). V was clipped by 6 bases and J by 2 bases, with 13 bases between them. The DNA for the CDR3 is TGTGCCAGCAGTCAGGGGAGAGGAAACACTGAAGCTTTCTTT. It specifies CASSQGRGNTEAFF.

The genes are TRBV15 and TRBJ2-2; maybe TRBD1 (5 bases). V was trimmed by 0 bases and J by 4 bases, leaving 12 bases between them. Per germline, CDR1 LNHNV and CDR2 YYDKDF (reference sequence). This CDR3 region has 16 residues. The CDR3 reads CATSREGGALTGELFF. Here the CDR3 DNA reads TGTGCCACCAGCAGAGAGGGTGGGGCCCTCACCGGGGAGCTGTTTTTT.

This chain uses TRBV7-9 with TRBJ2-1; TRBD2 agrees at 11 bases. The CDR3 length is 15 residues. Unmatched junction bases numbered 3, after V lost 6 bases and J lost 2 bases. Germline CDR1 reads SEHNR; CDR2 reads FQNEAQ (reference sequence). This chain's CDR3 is CASRRLAGPYNEQFF. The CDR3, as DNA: TGTGCCAGCAGACGACTAGCGGGGCCCTACAATGAGCAGTTCTTC.

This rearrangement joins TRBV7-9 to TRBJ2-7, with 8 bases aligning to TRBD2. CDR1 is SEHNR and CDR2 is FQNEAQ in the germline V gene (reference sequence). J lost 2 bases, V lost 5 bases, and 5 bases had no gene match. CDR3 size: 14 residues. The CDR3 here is CASSPSGSPYEQYF. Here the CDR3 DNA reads TGTGCCAGCAGCCCAAGCGGGAGCCCCTACGAGCAGTACTTC.

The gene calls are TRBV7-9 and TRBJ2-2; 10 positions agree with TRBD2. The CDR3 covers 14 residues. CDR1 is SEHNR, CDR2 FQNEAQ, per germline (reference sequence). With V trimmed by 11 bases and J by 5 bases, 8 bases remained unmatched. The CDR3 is CASTLAGVTGELFF. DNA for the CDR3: TGTGCCTCCACCCTAGCGGGAGTGACCGGGGAGCTGTTTTTT.

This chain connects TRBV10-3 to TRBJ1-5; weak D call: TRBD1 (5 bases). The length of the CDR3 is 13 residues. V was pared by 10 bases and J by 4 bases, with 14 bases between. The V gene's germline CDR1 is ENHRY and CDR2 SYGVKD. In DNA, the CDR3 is TGTGCCACGACCAACGGGGGTAATCAGCCCCAGCATTTT. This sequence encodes CATTNGGNQPQHF.

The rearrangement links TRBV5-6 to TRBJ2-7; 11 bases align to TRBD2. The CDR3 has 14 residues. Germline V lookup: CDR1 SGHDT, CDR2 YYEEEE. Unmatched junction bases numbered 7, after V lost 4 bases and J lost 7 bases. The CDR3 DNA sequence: TGTGCCAGCAGCAATAGCGGGAGGGCGAGGGAGCAGTACTTC. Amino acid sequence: CASSNSGRAREQYF. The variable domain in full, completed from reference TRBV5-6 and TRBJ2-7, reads DAGVTQSPTHLIKTRGQQVTLRCSPKSGHDTVSWYQQALGQGPQFIFQYYEEEERQRGNFPDRFSGHQFPNYSSELNVNALLLGDSALYLCASSNSGRAREQYFGPGTRLTVT.

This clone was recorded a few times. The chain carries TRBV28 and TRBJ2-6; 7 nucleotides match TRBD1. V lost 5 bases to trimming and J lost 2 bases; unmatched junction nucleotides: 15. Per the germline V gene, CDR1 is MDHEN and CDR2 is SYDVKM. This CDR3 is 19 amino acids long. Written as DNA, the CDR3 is TGTGCCAGCAGTATAAGACAGGGTCCATGGTTCACTGGGGCCAACGTCCTGACTTTC. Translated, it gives CASSIRQGPWFTGANVLTF.

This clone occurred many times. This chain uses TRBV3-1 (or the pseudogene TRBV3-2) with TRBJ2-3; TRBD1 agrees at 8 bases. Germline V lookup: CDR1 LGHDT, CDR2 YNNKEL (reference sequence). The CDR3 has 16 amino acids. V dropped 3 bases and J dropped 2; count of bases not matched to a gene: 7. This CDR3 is CASSQTRGQDTDTQYF. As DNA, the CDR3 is TGTGCCAGCAGCCAGACCAGGGGACAGGACACAGATACGCAGTATTTT.

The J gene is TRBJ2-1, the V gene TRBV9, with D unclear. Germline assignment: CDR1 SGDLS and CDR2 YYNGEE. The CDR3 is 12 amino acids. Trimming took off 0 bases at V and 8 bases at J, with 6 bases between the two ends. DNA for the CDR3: TGTGCCAGCAGCGTAGTGGCCCATGAGCAGTTCTTC. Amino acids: CASSVVAHEQFF.

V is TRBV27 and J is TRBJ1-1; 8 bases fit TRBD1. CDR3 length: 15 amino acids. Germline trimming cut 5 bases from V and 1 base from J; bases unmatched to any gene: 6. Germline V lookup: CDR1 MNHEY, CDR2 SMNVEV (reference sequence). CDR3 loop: CASSRRTGWNTEAFF. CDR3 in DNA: TGTGCCAGCAGTCGACGGACAGGGTGGAACACTGAAGCTTTCTTT.

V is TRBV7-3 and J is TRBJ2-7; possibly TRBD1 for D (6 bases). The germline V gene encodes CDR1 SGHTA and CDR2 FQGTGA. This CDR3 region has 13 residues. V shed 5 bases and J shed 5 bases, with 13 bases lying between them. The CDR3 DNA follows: TGTGCCAGCAGCCCCCGGACAGCCGACGAGCAGTACTTC. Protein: CASSPRTADEQYF.

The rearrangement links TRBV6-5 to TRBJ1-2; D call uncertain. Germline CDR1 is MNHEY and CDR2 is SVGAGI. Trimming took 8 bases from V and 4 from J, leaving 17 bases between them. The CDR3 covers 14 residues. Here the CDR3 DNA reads TGTGCCAGCCAGACTGCCGAGGGAGTCTATGGCTACACCTTC. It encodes CASQTAEGVYGYTF.

The CDR3 region is CASSQGTSAGTQYF. The CDR3 DNA follows: TGTGCCAGCAGCCAAGGGACTAGTGCGGGGACCCAGTACTTC. The V gene is TRBV3-1 (or the pseudogene TRBV3-2), the J gene TRBJ2-5, with 7 nucleotides matching TRBD2. CDR3 length: 14 residues. J gave up 7 bases and V 1 base, and 6 bases lay outside the gene matches. The germline V gene has CDR1 LGHDT and CDR2 YNNKEL (reference sequence).

The CDR3 DNA follows: TGTGCCAGCAGCCCGGGACTAGCGGCCACCGGGGAGCTGTTTTTT. This gives the protein CASSPGLAATGELFF. The J gene is TRBJ2-2, the V gene TRBV14; 11 positions agree with TRBD2. CDR1 is SGHDN, CDR2 FVKESK, per germline. The V segment lost 4 bases and the J segment 4 bases; nucleotides outside the gene matches: 2. The CDR3 runs 15 residues.

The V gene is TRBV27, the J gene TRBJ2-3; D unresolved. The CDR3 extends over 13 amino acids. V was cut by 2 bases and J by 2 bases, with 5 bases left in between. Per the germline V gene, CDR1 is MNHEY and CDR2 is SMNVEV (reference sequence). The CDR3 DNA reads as TGTGCCAGCAGTTTAAGAGACACAGATACGCAGTATTTT. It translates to CASSLRDTDTQYF.

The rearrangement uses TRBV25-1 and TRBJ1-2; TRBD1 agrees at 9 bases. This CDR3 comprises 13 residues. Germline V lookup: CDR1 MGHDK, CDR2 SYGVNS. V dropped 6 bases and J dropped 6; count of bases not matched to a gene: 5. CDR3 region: CASRETGGHGYTF. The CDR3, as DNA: TGTGCCAGCAGAGAGACAGGGGGGCATGGCTACACCTTC.

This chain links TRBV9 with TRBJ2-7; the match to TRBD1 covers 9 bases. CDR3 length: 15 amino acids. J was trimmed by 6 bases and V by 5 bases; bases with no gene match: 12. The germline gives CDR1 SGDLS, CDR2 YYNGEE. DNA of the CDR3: TGTGCCAGCAGTGCCATACACAGGGGGCGGCGCGAGCAGTACTTC. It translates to CASSAIHRGRREQYF. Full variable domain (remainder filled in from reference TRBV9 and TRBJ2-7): DSGVTQTPKHLITATGQRVTLRCSPRSGDLSVYWYQQSLDQGLQFLIQYYNGEERAKGNILERFSAQQFPDLHSELNLSSLELGDSALYFCASSAIHRGRREQYFGPGTRLTVT.